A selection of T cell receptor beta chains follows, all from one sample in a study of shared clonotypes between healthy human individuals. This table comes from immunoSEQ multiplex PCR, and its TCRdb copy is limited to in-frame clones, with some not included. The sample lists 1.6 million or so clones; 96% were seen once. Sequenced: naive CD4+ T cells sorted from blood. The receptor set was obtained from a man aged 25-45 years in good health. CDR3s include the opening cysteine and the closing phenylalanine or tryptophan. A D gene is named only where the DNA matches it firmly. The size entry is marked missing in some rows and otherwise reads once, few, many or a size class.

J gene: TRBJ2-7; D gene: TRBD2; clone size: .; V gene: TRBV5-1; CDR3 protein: CASSLALAGASYEQYF; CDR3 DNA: TGCGCCAGCAGCTTGGCCCTAGCGGGAGCATCCTACGAGCAGTACTTC
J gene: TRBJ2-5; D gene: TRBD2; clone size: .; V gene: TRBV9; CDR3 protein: CASSVAPLAGTQETQYF; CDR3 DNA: TGTGCCAGCAGCGTAGCTCCCCTAGCGGGGACCCAAGAGACCCAGTACTTC
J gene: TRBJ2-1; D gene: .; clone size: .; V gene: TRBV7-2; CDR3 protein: CASSLLLGSYNEQFF; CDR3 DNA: TGTGCCAGCAGCTTACTCCTAGGGTCCTACAATGAGCAGTTCTTC
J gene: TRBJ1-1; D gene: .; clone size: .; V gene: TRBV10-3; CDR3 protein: CAIKGGPNTEAFF; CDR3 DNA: TGTGCCATCAAGGGGGGGCCAAACACTGAAGCTTTCTTT
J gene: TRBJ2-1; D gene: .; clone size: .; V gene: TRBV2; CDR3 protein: CASNMAFNNEQFF; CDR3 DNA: TGTGCCAGCAACATGGCTTTCAACAATGAGCAGTTCTTC
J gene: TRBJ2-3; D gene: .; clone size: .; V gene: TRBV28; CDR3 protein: CASSLTGLTDTQYF; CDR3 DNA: TGTGCCAGCAGTTTAACCGGGCTCACAGATACGCAGTATTTT
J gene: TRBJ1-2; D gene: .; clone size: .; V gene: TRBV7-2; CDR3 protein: CASSLGTSNYGYTF; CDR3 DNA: TGTGCCAGCAGCTTAGGAACATCTAACTATGGCTACACCTTC
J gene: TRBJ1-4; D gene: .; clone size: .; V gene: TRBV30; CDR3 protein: CAWSVEQGGEKLFF; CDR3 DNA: TGTGCCTGGAGTGTGGAACAGGGAGGTGAAAAACTGTTTTTT
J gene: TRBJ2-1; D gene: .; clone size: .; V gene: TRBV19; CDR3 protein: CASSRKTGPFYNEQFF; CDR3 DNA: TGTGCCAGTAGTCGGAAGACAGGTCCTTTCTACAATGAGCAGTTCTTC
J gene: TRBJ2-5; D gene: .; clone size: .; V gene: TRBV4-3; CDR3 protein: CASSQHPGQQGTQYF; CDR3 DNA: TGCGCCAGCAGCCAACACCCCGGCCAACAGGGGACCCAGTACTTC
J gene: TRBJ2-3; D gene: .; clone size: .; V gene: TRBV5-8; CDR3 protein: CASSAPGWSLSRTDTQYF; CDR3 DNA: TGTGCCAGCAGCGCCCCGGGCTGGTCCCTGAGCCGCACAGATACGCAGTATTTT
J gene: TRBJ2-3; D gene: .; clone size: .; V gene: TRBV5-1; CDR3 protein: CASSLDGGIADTQYF; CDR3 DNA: TGCGCCAGCAGCTTGGACGGGGGAATTGCAGATACGCAGTATTTT
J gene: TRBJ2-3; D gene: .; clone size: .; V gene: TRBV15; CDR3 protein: CATSVVTTLPDTQYF; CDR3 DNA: TGTGCCACCAGCGTAGTGACCACCCTCCCAGATACGCAGTATTTT
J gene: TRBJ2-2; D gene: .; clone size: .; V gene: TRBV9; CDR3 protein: CASSVSANTGELFF; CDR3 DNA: TGTGCCAGCAGCGTGAGCGCGAACACCGGGGAGCTGTTTTTT
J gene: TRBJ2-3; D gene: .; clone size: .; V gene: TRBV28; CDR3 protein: CAITGGLTDTQYF; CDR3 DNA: TGTGCCATCACCGGGGGGCTGACAGATACGCAGTATTTT
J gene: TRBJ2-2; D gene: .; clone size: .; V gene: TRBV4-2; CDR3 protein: CASSQEDSRDWYTGELFF; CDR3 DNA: TGTGCCAGCAGCCAAGAGGATAGCCGGGACTGGTACACCGGGGAGCTGTTTTTT
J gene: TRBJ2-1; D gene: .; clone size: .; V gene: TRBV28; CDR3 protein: CASSAGVPIGYEQFF; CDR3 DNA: TGTGCCAGCAGCGCCGGGGTCCCCATCGGCTATGAGCAGTTCTTC
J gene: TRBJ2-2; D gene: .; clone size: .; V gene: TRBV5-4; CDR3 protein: CASSLELMGGTGELFF; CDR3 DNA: TGTGCCAGCAGCTTGGAGCTCATGGGGGGCACCGGGGAGCTGTTTTTT
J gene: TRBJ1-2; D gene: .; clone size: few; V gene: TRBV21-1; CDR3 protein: CASSPRDLLYSYGYTF; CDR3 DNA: TGTGCCAGCAGCCCCCGGGACCTCCTCTATTCATATGGCTACACCTTC
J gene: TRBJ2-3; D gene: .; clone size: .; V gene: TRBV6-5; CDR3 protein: CASSSPRTGTDTQYF; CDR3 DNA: TGTGCCAGCAGTTCGCCCCGGACAGGCACAGATACGCAGTATTTT
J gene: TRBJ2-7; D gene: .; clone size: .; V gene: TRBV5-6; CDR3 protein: CASSFFTGYEQYF; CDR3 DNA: TGTGCCAGCAGCTTCTTCACTGGGTACGAGCAGTACTTC
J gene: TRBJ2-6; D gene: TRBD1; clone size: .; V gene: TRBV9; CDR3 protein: CASSVAPTGDGANVLTF; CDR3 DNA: TGTGCCAGCAGCGTAGCCCCGACAGGGGACGGGGCCAACGTCCTGACTTTC
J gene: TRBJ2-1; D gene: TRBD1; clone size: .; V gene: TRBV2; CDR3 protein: CATRDRAHNEQFF; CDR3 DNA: TGTGCCACCCGGGACAGGGCGCACAATGAGCAGTTCTTC
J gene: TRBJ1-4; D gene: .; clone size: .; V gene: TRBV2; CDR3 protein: CASHGATNEKLFF; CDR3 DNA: TGTGCCAGCCACGGAGCAACTAATGAAAAACTGTTTTTT
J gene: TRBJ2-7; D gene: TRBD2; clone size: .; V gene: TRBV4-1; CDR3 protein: CASSQWGTRGPGGSYEQYF; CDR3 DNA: TGCGCCAGCAGCCAGTGGGGTACGAGGGGTCCGGGAGGGTCCTACGAGCAGTACTTC
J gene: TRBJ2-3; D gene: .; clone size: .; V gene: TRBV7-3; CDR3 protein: CASSLRTGPTTPRDTQYF; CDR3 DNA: TGTGCCAGCAGCTTACGTACGGGACCTACCACCCCGAGGGATACGCAGTATTTT
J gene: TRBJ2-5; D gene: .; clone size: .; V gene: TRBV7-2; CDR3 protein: CASSQRETQYF; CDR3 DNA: TGTGCCAGCAGCCAGAGGGAGACCCAGTACTTC
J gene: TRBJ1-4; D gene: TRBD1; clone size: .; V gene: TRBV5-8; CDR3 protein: CASSLGQGSSTNEKLFF; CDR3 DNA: TGTGCCAGCAGCTTGGGACAGGGGTCATCAACTAATGAAAAACTGTTTTTT